Each of the 9 T cell receptor beta chains below was sequenced from the same sample in a study of response to subunit inactivated influenza vaccine. TCRdb re-called the RT-PCR reads through MiXCR, storing one row per CDR3 protein. The sample consists of over 450,000 distinct CDR3 sequences, 10% to 15% of them appearing once. The sample was PBMCs from blood, taken 40 to 50 days after vaccination. These receptors all stem from a man aged 50 to 60 who received an inactivated influenza vaccine.

The table lists this clonotype with a few counts. This chain uses TRBV6-1 with TRBJ2-7; TRBD1 aligns across 9 bases. The CDR3 covers 13 residues. Trimming cost V 10 bases and J 2 bases; bases outside gene matches: 6. Germline V gene sequence: CDR1 MNHNS, CDR2 SASEGT. The CDR3 DNA reads TGTGCCACTCAGGGGGACAGGGCCTACGAGCAGTACTTC. This sequence encodes CATQGDRAYEQYF.

This clonotype has a handful of counts. This chain connects TRBV12-3 or TRBV12-4 to TRBJ1-1; tentative D call: TRBD1 (5 bases). The CDR3 spans 11 residues. V lost 8 bases to trimming and J lost 6 bases, with 10 bases between them. The CDR3 is CASRWGSEAFF. In DNA, the CDR3 is TGTGCCAGCCGATGGGGGTCTGAAGCTTTCTTT.

This clonotype appeared a few times. This chain links TRBV10-3 with TRBJ2-5; 11 bases are a match to TRBD2. The CDR3 consists of 15 residues. The germline V gene encodes CDR1 ENHRY and CDR2 SYGVKD. V trimming: 5 bases; J trimming: 2 bases; junction bases outside the gene matches: 4. The CDR3, as DNA: TGTGCCATCAGTAAAGGGACTAGCGGACAAGAGACCCAGTACTTC. Amino acid sequence: CAISKGTSGQETQYF.

At least ten counts were recorded for this clonotype. In DNA, the CDR3 is TGTGCCACCAGTGATCTGGCTCTTACCTGGGATCCTCCCTACGAGCAGTACTTC. Amino acid sequence: CATSDLALTWDPPYEQYF. V is TRBV24-1 and J is TRBJ2-7, with unresolved D. The V end lost 3 bases, the J end lost 2 bases, and 22 bases lay between the germline ends. Germline values: CDR1 KGHDR, CDR2 SFDVKD. This CDR3 has 18 amino acids.

The V and J genes are TRBV11-1 and TRBJ1-2, with 7 bases identical to TRBD1. The CDR3 has 12 amino acids. J was trimmed by 7 bases and V by 5 bases; bases with no gene match: 4. Germline CDR1 SGHAT, CDR2 FQDESV (reference sequence). In DNA form, the CDR3 reads TGTGCCAGCAGCCCAAGACAGGGTGGCTACACCTTC. Protein product: CASSPRQGGYTF.

The table lists this clonotype with a few counts. V usage is TRBV5-1 and J usage is TRBJ2-2; tentative D call: TRBD2 (6 bases). V was pared by 5 bases and J by 6 bases, with 8 bases between. The CDR3 is made up of 12 amino acids. The germline V gene encodes CDR1 SGHRS and CDR2 YFSETQ. The CDR3 DNA follows: TGCGCCAGCAGGGAGGGAGCCGGGGAGCTGTTTTTT. This gives the protein CASREGAGELFF.

This clonotype has more than one count but fewer than ten. This sequence joins TRBV5-1 and TRBJ2-7; D might be TRBD2 (5 bases). The germline CDR1 and CDR2 sequences are SGHRS and YFSETQ. V lost 3 bases to trimming and J lost 5 bases, with 15 bases between them. This CDR3 is 14 amino acids long. CDR3 region: CASSSEASGDEQYF. CDR3 bases: TGCGCCAGCAGCTCCGAAGCCTCCGGGGACGAGCAGTACTTC.

The chain uses TRBV20-1 and TRBJ1-1; D uncertain. V was pared by 0 bases and J by 0 bases, with 8 bases between. There are 14 residues in the CDR3. In germline, CDR1 is DFQATT, CDR2 SNEGSKA (reference sequence). The CDR3 coding sequence is TGCAGTGCTAGAGAGTTACTTATGAACACTGAAGCTTTCTTT. This encodes CSARELLMNTEAFF.

The V and J genes are TRBV13 and TRBJ1-1; D is perhaps TRBD1 (6 bases). CDR1 and CDR2 (germline): PRHDT, FYEKMQ (reference sequence). The CDR3 is made up of 14 amino acids. The germline V and J ends were trimmed by 5 bases and 4 bases, with 14 bases remaining between them. CDR3 DNA: TGTGCCAGCAGCCAAGGACAGAGGGGCACTGAAGCTTTCTTT. Its protein product is CASSQGQRGTEAFF.